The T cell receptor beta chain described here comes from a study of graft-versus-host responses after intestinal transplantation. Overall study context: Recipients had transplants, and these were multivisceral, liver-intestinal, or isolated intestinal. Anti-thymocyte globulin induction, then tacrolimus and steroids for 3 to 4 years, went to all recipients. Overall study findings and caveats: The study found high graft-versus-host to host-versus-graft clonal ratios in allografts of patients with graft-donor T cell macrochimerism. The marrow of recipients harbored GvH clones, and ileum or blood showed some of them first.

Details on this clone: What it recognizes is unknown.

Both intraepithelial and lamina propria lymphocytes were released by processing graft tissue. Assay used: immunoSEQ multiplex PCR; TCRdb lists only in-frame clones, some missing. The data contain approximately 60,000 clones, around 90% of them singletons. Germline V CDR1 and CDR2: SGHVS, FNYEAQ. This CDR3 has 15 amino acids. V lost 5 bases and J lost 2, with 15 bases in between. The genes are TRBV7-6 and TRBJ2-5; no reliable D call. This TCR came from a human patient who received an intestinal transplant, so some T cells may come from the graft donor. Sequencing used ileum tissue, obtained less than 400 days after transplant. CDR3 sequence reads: CASSPVPRIQETQYF. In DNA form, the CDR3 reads TGTGCCAGCAGCCCCGTCCCCAGGATTCAAGAGACCCAGTACTTC.